This T cell receptor (beta chain) derives from a study of CD8 T cells in ankylosing spondylitis. Points from the study as a whole: Several of the motif variants were reported before in synovial fluid and blood from reactive arthritis. Reportedly, disease-linked clones are significantly enriched in ankylosing spondylitis patients' matched synovial fluid. Disease-linked clones had a CD8+ phenotype and relatively low frequency in peripheral blood. Within ankylosing spondylitis blood, a TCR beta motif made up of roughly eight highly homologous variants appeared to be characteristic.

The germline V and J ends were trimmed by 3 bases and 5 bases, with 17 bases remaining between them. CDR3 length: 14 residues. Germline V lookup: CDR1 DFQATT, CDR2 SNEGSKA (reference sequence). This clonotype was seen ten or more times. Its antigen is not known. Making use of molecular barcodes, quantitative 5'-RACE generated TCR beta libraries. In TCRdb, the 5' RACE reads were re-called with MiXCR into one record per CDR3 protein. The profile covers 750,000 to 850,000 distinct CDR3 sequences, with approximately 12% appearing a single time and approximately 0.46% taken by the ten largest. The specimen sequenced was blood, either unsorted or a sorted T cell fraction (not recorded which). The chain is built from TRBV20-1 and TRBJ2-7, with a possible D match to TRBD1 (5 bases). The sequence came from a male donor with ankylosing spondylitis. The CDR3 is CSASGAGNPNEQYF. Here the CDR3 DNA reads TGCAGTGCTAGTGGGGCAGGGAACCCCAACGAGCAGTACTTC.